The clone carrying this T cell receptor (beta chain) was observed a handful of times. Deep level was the assay's run setting. Genomic DNA (from each subset) was split evenly across several immunoSEQ plates. Sequenced by immunoSEQ multiplex PCR; TCRdb stores in-frame clones only, minus some. The data contain about 980,000 clones, approximately 80% of them singletons. The CDR3 is 14 amino acids. Germline V gives CDR1 SGHNT, CDR2 YYREEE (reference sequence). Trimming pared 4 bases from V and 3 bases from J, leaving 8 bases between. This entry is derived from a study of shared clonotypes between healthy human individuals.

This chain uses TRBV5-4 with TRBJ1-6, with D perhaps matching TRBD1 (5 bases). Sequenced sample: memory CD4+ T cells sorted from blood. Indicated subset: CD45RA-negative fraction. The sequence derives from a man between 18 and 29 years old in good health. CDR3 in DNA: TGTGCCAGCAGCCGGGACGGCTATAATTCACCCCTCCACTTT. It codes for CASSRDGYNSPLHF.